This T cell receptor (beta chain) appears in the sequencing data of a study of cytotoxic CD8 clonotypes in ibrutinib-treated CLL. This clone was seen more than once but under ten times. Antigen: not known. This CDR3 is built from 12 residues. The V end was cut by 2 bases, the J end by 11 bases, with 9 bases between. Germline CDR1 and CDR2: MNHNY and SVGAGI (reference sequence). Overall study findings and caveats: Age-matched healthy donor levels were exceeded by baseline clonality, which tracked circulating CD8+ T-cell counts.

Sequencing used immunoSEQ multiplex PCR; TCRdb keeps in-frame clones, though not all of them. The table lists about 68,000 clones, roughly 72% of them singletons. This specimen was PBMCs, taken after 12 months of ibrutinib treatment. The V and J genes are TRBV6-6 and TRBJ1-4; the D gene is possibly TRBD1 (5 bases). The TCR sequence derives from a human donor with chronic lymphocytic leukemia. The DNA of the CDR3 is TGTGCCAGCAGTTACGAGGGGAACAAACTGTTTTTT. The encoded protein is CASSYEGNKLFF.